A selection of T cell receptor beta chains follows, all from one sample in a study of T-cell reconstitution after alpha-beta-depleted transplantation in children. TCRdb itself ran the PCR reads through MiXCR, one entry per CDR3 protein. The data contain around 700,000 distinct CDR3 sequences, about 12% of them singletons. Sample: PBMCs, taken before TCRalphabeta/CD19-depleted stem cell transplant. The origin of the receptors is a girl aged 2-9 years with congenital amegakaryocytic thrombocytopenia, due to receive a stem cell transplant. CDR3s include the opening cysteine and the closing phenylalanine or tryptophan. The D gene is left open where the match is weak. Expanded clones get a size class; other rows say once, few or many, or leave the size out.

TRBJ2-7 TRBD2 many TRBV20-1 CSARSQREMIYEQYF TGCAGTGCTAGATCTCAGCGGGAGATGATCTACGAGCAGTACTTC
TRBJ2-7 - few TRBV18 CASSGDFYEQYF TGTGCCAGCTCAGGGGACTTCTACGAGCAGTACTTC
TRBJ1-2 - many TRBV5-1 CASSLKDGRVGYTF TGCGCCAGCAGCTTGAAGGATGGCAGGGTTGGCTACACCTTC
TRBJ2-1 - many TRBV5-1 CASSQGPTYNEQFF TGCGCCAGCAGCCAGGGTCCGACTTACAATGAGCAGTTCTTC
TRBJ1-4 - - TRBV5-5 CASSLTGRNNEKLFF TGTGCCAGCAGCCTGACGGGGAGAAATAATGAAAAACTGTTTTTT
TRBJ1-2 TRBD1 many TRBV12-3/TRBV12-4 CASSFRWGQESGYTF TGTGCCAGCAGTTTTCGTTGGGGACAGGAATCGGGCTACACCTTC
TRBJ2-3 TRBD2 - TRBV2 CASSDGRLAGNTDTQYF TGTGCCAGCAGCGACGGGAGACTAGCGGGAAACACAGATACGCAGTATTTT
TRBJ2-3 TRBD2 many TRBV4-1 CASSRKSGKDTQYF TGCGCCAGCAGCCGTAAAAGCGGGAAGGATACGCAGTATTTT
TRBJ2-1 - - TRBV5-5 CASSLEQGSYNEQFF TGTGCCAGCAGCTTGGAACAGGGATCCTACAATGAGCAGTTCTTC
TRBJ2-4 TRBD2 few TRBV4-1 CASSPSGSNIQYF TGCGCCAGCAGCCCAAGCGGGAGTAACATTCAGTACTTC
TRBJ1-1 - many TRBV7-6 CASSPSSALWDTEAFF TGTGCCAGCAGCCCTTCTAGCGCCCTGTGGGACACTGAAGCTTTCTTT
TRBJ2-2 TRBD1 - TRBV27 CASSLHGTGDFGELFF TGTGCCAGCAGCCTGCACGGGACAGGGGATTTCGGGGAGCTGTTTTTT
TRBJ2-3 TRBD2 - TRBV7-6 CASSPRLAGGPATDTQYF TGTGCCAGCAGCCCTCGACTAGCGGGAGGGCCGGCCACAGATACGCAGTATTTT
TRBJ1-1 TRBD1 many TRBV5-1 CASSFHTGTENTEAFF TGCGCCAGCAGCTTCCACACCGGGACAGAGAACACTGAAGCTTTCTTT
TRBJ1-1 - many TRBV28 CASSPPIGTEAFF TGTGCCAGCAGCCCTCCCATTGGCACTGAAGCTTTCTTT
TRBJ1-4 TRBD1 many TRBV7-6 CAIVRGPEEKLFF TGTGCCATCGTGAGGGGGCCGGAAGAAAAACTGTTTTTT
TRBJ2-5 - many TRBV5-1 CASSLGGFETQYF TGCGCCAGCAGCTTGGGAGGGTTCGAGACCCAGTACTTC
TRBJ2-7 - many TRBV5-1 CASSTGDLEQYF TGCGCCAGCAGCACGGGGGATCTTGAGCAGTACTTC
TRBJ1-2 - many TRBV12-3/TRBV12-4 CASSSGVGYGYTF TGTGCCAGCAGTTCAGGGGTCGGCTATGGCTACACCTTC
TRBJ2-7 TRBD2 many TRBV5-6 CASSLGTSVYEQYF TGTGCCAGCAGCCTGGGGACTAGTGTATACGAGCAGTACTTC
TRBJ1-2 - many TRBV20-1 CSARDRLMSGGLGYGYTF TGCAGTGCTAGAGACCGCTTGATGTCGGGGGGCTTAGGCTATGGCTACACCTTC
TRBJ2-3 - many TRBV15 CATSRDPGDTQYF TGTGCCACCAGCAGAGATCCCGGAGATACGCAGTATTTT
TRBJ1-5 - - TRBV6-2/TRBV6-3 CASSYDRGRAATGVQPQHF TGTGCCAGCAGTTACGACCGAGGACGCGCGGCTACCGGTGTTCAGCCCCAGCATTTT
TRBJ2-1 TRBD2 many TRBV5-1 CASSTGTRLPNNEQFF TGCGCCAGCAGCACCGGGACTAGACTTCCTAATAATGAGCAGTTCTTC
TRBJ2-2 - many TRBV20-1 CSARRDSLGGELFF TGCAGTGCGAGACGGGATTCCCTGGGAGGGGAGCTGTTTTTT
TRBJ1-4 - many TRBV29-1 CSVEDRYEKLFF TGCAGCGTTGAAGACAGATACGAAAAACTGTTTTTT
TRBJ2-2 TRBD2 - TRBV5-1 CASSLELAGGPFTGELFF TGCGCCAGCAGCTTGGAACTAGCGGGAGGGCCATTCACCGGGGAGCTGTTTTTT
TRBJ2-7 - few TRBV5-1 CASSLAETAEQYF TGCGCCAGCAGCTTGGCAGAAACGGCCGAGCAGTACTTC
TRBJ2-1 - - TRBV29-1 CSGTPAGNEQFF TGCAGCGGGACCCCGGCGGGGAATGAGCAGTTCTTC
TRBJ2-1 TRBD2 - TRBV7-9 CASSFFRTSHNEQFF TGTGCCAGCAGCTTCTTCAGGACTAGCCACAATGAGCAGTTCTTC
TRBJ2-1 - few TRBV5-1 CASRHGSQPSYNEQFF TGCGCCAGCAGGCACGGTTCCCAGCCATCCTACAATGAGCAGTTCTTC
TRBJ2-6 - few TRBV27 CASSLIPGANVLTF TGTGCCAGCAGTTTGATCCCTGGGGCCAACGTCCTGACTTTC
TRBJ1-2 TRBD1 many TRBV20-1 CSARLGGTASNYGYTF TGCAGTGCTAGACTGGGAGGGACAGCTTCTAACTATGGCTACACCTTC
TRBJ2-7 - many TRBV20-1 CSARVGGVSGEQYF TGCAGTGCTAGAGTAGGCGGGGTTTCGGGCGAGCAGTACTTC
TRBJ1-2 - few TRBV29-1 CSVVGVAGYGYTF TGCAGCGTTGTGGGGGTTGCTGGCTATGGCTACACCTTC
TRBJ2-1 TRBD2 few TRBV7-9 CASSSGLAGEAYNEQFF TGTGCCAGCAGCTCCGGACTAGCGGGAGAGGCCTACAATGAGCAGTTCTTC
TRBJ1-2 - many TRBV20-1 CSARNNYGYTF TGCAGTGCCCGGAACAACTATGGCTACACCTTC
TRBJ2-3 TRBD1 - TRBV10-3 CAIIPGQGDNTQYF TGTGCCATAATTCCGGGACAGGGAGACAATACGCAGTATTTT
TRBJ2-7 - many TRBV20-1 CSAGREREPYEQYF TGCAGTGCTGGGCGGGAACGAGAGCCCTACGAGCAGTACTTC
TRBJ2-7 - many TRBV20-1 CSARDGAVHTSYEQYF TGCAGTGCTAGAGATGGGGCAGTACATACCTCCTACGAGCAGTACTTC
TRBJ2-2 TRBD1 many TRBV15 CATSKSRDRVTGELFF TGTGCCACCAGCAAATCCCGGGACAGGGTCACCGGGGAGCTGTTTTTT
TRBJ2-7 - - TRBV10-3 CAISYTGEESYEQYF TGTGCCATCTCCTATACAGGGGAGGAATCCTACGAGCAGTACTTC
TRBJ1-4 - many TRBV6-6 CASSYSKGGKLFF TGTGCCAGCAGTTACTCGAAGGGGGGAAAACTGTTTTTT
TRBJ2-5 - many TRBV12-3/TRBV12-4 CASSGDSEETQYF TGTGCCAGCAGTGGGGACTCCGAAGAGACCCAGTACTTC
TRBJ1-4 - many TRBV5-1 CASSSRPGTANEKLFF TGCGCCAGCAGCTCGCGTCCCGGGACGGCTAATGAAAAACTGTTTTTT
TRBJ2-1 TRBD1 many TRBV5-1 CASSLGQGAHNEQFF TGCGCCAGCAGCTTGGGGCAGGGGGCACACAATGAGCAGTTCTTC
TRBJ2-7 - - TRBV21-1 CASSKNEGAGEIYEQYF TGTGCCAGCAGCAAAAATGAGGGCGCAGGGGAAATCTACGAGCAGTACTTC
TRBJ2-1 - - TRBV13 CASSLRVPGSGERFF TGTGCCAGCAGCTTAAGGGTTCCAGGAAGTGGTGAGCGGTTCTTC
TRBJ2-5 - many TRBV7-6 CASSTGAVETQYF TGTGCCAGCAGCACCGGGGCTGTAGAGACCCAGTACTTC
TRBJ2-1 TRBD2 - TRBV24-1 CATSDLQPSGRNEQFF TGTGCCACCAGTGATTTGCAGCCTAGCGGGAGAAATGAGCAGTTCTTC
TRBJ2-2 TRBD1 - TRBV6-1 CASRRQGGNTGELFF TGTGCCAGCAGGCGACAGGGCGGGAACACCGGGGAGCTGTTTTTT
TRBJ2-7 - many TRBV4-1 CASESKGSEQYF TGCGCCAGCGAATCCAAGGGGAGCGAGCAGTACTTC
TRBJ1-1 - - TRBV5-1 CASRIGDTEAIF TGCGCCAGCAGGATAGGGGACACCGAAGCTATCTTT
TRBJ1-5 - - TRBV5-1 CASSLDGQFNQPQHF TGCGCCAGCAGCCTCGACGGACAGTTCAATCAGCCCCAGCATTTT
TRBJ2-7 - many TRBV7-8 CASSLGAGEYEQYF TGTGCCAGCAGCTTAGGGGCGGGTGAATACGAGCAGTACTTC
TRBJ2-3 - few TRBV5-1 CASSFYRARASTDTQYF TGCGCCAGCAGCTTCTATCGCGCCAGAGCTAGCACAGATACGCAGTATTTT
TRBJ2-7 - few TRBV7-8 CASSPIGRAPYEQYF TGTGCCAGCAGCCCGATTGGGCGGGCGCCGTACGAGCAGTACTTC
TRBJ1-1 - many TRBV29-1 CSVRAALVNTEAFF TGCAGCGTTCGGGCAGCCTTGGTCAACACTGAAGCTTTCTTT
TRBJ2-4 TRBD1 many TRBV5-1 CASSLDRQGATKNIQYF TGCGCCAGCAGCTTGGATCGGCAGGGGGCGACCAAAAACATTCAGTACTTC